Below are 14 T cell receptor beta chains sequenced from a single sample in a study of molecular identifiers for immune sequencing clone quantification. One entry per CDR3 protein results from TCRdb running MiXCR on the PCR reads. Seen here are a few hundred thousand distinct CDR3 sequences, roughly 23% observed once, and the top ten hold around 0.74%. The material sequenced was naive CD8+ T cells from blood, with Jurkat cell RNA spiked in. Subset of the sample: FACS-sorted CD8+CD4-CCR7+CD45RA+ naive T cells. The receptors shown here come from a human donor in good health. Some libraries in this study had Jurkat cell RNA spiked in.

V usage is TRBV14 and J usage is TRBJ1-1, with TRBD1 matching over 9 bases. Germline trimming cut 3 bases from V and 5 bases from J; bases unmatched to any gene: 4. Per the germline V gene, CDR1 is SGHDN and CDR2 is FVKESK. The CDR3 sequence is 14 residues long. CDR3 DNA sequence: TGTGCCAGCAGCCAGGGACAGGGCGATACTGAAGCTTTCTTT. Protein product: CASSQGQGDTEAFF. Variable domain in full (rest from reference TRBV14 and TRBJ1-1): EAGVTQFPSHSVIEKGQTVTLRCDPISGHDNLYWYRRVMGKEIKFLLHFVKESKQDESGMPNNRFLAERTGGTYSTLKVQPAELEDSGVYFCASSQGQGDTEAFFGQGTRLTVV.

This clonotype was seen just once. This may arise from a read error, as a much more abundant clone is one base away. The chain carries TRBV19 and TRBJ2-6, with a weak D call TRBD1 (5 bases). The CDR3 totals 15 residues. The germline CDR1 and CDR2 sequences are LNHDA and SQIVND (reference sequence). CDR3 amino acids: CASSIVGNGASVLTF. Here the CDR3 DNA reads TGTGCCAGTAGTATTGTGGGAAATGGGGCCAGCGTCCTGACTTTC.

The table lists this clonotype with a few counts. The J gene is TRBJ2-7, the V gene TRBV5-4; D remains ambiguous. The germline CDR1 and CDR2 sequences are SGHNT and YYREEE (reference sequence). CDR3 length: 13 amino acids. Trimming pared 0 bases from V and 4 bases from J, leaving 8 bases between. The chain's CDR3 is CASSLADGYEQYF. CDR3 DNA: TGTGCCAGCAGCTTGGCCGACGGATACGAGCAGTACTTC.

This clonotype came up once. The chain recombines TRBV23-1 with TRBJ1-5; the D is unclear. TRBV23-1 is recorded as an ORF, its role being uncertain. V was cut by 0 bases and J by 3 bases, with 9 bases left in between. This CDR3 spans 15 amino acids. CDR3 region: CASSQSRVHNQPQHF. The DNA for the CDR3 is TGCGCCAGCAGTCAATCACGAGTTCACAATCAGCCCCAGCATTTT.

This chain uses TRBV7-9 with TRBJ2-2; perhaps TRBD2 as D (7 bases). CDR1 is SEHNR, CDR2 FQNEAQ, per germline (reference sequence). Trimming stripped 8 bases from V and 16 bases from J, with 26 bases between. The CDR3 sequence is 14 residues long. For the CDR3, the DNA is TGTGCCAGCCGCCGTCCCGACATTGCCGGGGGGCGGTTTTTT. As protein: CASRRPDIAGGRFF.

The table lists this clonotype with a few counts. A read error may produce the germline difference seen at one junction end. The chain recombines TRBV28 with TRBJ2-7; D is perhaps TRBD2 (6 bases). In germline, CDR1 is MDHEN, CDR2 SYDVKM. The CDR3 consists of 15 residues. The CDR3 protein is CASTERLDRSYERYF. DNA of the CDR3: TGTGCCAGCACCGAACGACTAGATCGTAGCTACGAGCGGTACTTC.

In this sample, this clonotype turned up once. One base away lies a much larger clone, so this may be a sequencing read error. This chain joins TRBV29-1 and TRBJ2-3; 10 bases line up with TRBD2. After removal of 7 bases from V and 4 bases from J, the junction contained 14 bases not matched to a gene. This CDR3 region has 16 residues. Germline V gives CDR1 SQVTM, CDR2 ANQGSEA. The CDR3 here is CSGLAGVAGSADTQYF. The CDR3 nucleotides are TGCAGCGGTCTAGCGGGAGTGGCGGGGAGCGCAGATACGCAGTATTTT.

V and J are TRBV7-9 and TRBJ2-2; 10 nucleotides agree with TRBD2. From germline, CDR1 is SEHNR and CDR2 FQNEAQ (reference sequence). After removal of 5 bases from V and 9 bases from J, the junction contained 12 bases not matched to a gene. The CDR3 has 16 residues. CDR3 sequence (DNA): TGTGCCAGCAGCACCCCCGAACTAGCGGGGTCCAGGGAGCTGTTTTTT. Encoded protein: CASSTPELAGSRELFF.

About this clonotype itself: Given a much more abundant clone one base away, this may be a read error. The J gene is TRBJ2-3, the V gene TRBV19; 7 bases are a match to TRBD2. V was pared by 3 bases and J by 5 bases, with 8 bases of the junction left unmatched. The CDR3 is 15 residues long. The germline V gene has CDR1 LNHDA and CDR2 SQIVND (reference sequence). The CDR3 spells CASSISAGLRDTQYF. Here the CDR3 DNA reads TGTGCCAGTAGTATTTCAGCGGGGTTGAGAGATACGCAGTATTTT.

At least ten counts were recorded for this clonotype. The CDR3 sequence is CASSYGTGGDTDTQYF. The CDR3 DNA sequence: TGTGCCAGCAGTTACGGGACAGGAGGGGACACAGATACGCAGTATTTT. The chain has TRBV6-5 and TRBJ2-3; 8 positions match TRBD1. Germline trimming cut 2 bases from V and 2 bases from J; bases unmatched to any gene: 6. The germline gives CDR1 MNHEY, CDR2 SVGAGI. The CDR3 spans 16 residues.

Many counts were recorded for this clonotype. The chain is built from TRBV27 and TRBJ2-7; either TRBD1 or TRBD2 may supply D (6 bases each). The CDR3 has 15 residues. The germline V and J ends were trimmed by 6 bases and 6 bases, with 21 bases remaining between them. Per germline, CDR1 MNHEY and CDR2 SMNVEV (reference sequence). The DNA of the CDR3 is TGTGCCAGCAGCCCAAGTGGGGGGTCAGGGGCCGAGCAGTACTTC. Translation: CASSPSGGSGAEQYF.

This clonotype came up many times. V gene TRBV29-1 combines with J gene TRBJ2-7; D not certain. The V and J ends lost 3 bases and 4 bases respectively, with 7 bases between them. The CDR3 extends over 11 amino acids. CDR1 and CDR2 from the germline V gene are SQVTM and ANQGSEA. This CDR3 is CSVDVGYEQYF. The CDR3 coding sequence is TGCAGCGTTGATGTGGGGTACGAGCAGTACTTC.

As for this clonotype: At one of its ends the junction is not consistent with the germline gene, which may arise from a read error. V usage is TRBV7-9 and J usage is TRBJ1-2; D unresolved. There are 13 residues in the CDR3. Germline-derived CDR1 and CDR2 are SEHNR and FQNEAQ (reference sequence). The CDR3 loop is CACSLPTSLGYTF. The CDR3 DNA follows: TGTGCCTGCAGCTTACCGACTAGTCTTGGCTACACCTTC. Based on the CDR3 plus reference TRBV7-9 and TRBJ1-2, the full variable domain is DTGVSQNPRHKITKRGQNVTFRCDPISEHNRLYWYRQTLGQGPEFLTYFQNEAQLEKSRLLSDRFSAERPKGSFSTLEIQRTEQGDSAMYLCACSLPTSLGYTFGSGTRLTVV.

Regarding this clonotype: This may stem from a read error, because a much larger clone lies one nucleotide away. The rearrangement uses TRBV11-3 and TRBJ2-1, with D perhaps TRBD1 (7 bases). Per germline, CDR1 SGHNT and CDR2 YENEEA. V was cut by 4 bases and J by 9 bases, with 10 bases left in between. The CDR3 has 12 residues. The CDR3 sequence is CASSSQGGEQFF. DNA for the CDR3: TGTGCCAGCAGCTCCCAGGGGGGTGAGCAGTTCTTC.